Listed here are 10 T cell receptor beta chains from one sample, sequenced in a study of identical twins. One entry per CDR3 protein results from TCRdb running MiXCR on the 5' RACE reads. The table includes hundreds of thousands of distinct CDR3 sequences, 20% to 25% detected once. These sequences were also reported in another study, on T cells expressing NK-cell markers.

The material sequenced was CD4+ T cells sorted from blood. These receptors all come from a woman aged 18-30 years in good health.

V is TRBV20-1 and J is TRBJ2-1, with 8 bases identical to TRBD2. Germline CDR1 is DFQATT and CDR2 is SNEGSKA (reference sequence). The ends lost 4 bases at V and 4 bases at J; junction bases unmatched: 12. The CDR3 loop spans 16 amino acids. The CDR3 region is CSATTPGLGTYNEQFF. The CDR3, as DNA: TGCAGTGCTACGACGCCGGGACTAGGCACTTACAATGAGCAGTTCTTC.

This clonotype turned up a few times. This chain links TRBV29-1 with TRBJ2-3; D perhaps matches TRBD2 (6 bases). Germline CDR1 and CDR2: SQVTM and ANQGSEA. V shed 7 bases and J shed 2 bases, with 13 bases lying between them. The CDR3 sequence is 13 residues long. DNA for the CDR3: TGCAGCGGCGGGACTCTCCTCACAGATACGCAGTATTTT. Amino acids: CSGGTLLTDTQYF.

The J gene is TRBJ2-6, the V gene TRBV20-1, with D possibly being TRBD1 (5 bases). Germline V gene lookup returns CDR1 DFQATT and CDR2 SNEGSKA (reference sequence). The CDR3 loop spans 15 amino acids. V dropped 3 bases and J dropped 0 bases, with 9 bases sitting between them. The CDR3 region has the DNA TGCAGTGCTAGCGGCCAGGGCTCTGGGGCCAACGTCCTGACTTTC. Translated: CSASGQGSGANVLTF.

In its sample, this clonotype was seen a few times. J is TRBJ2-7 and V is TRBV7-6; TRBD1 matches 9 bases. Germline V gene sequence: CDR1 SGHVS, CDR2 FNYEAQ. V gave up 2 bases and J gave up 6 bases; unmatched junction bases: 11. The CDR3 is 16 residues long. CDR3 DNA: TGTGCCAGCAGCTTACAACTTACCGGGACAGGGTCCGAGCAGTACTTC. This codes for CASSLQLTGTGSEQYF.

DNA for the CDR3: TGCAGTGCCGTGGGAAAGGCGGGAGGGCCAGATACGCAGTATTTT. Encoded protein: CSAVGKAGGPDTQYF. The genes are TRBV20-1 and TRBJ2-3; 9 nucleotides line up with TRBD2. CDR1 and CDR2 from the germline V gene are DFQATT and SNEGSKA (reference sequence). J was trimmed by 4 bases and V by 6 bases; bases with no gene match: 11. This CDR3 has 15 amino acids.

There are a few counts of this clonotype. The chain has TRBV29-1 and TRBJ1-2, with 7 bases that match TRBD1. V shed 7 bases and J 2 bases; nucleotides not matched to a gene: 7. The germline V gene has CDR1 SQVTM and CDR2 ANQGSEA. This CDR3 region has 13 residues. As DNA, the CDR3 is TGCAGCGCCCGACAGGGAGGGAACTATGGCTACACCTTC. Its translation is CSARQGGNYGYTF.

The table lists this clonotype with a few counts. The chain uses TRBV10-3 and TRBJ2-2; 10 bases fit TRBD1. The ends lost 5 bases at V and 5 bases at J; junction bases unmatched: 2. The CDR3 loop spans 14 amino acids. Germline V gives CDR1 ENHRY, CDR2 SYGVKD. CDR3 amino acids: CAISWTGGTGELFF. DNA of the CDR3: TGTGCCATCAGTTGGACAGGGGGAACCGGGGAGCTGTTTTTT.

The J gene is TRBJ2-2, the V gene TRBV5-1; D not certain. There are 12 residues in the CDR3. CDR1 and CDR2 from the germline V gene are SGHRS and YFSETQ. Deletions cut 1 base from V and 8 bases from J, with 6 bases between. The CDR3 here is CASSLFEGELFF. CDR3 nucleotide sequence: TGCGCCAGCAGCTTGTTTGAAGGGGAGCTGTTTTTT.

This clonotype was seen a handful of times. The chain uses TRBV29-1 and TRBJ2-7, with TRBD2 matching 10 bases. This CDR3 region has 18 residues. Germline lookup yields CDR1 SQVTM and CDR2 ANQGSEA. The V gene end was trimmed by 2 bases and the J gene end by 3 bases; junction bases not matched to a gene: 16. The CDR3 DNA follows: TGCAGCGTTGAAAGTCCTAGCGGGAGTCTCTACCCCTGCTACGAGCAGTACTTC. Encoded protein: CSVESPSGSLYPCYEQYF.

V is TRBV11-2 and J is TRBJ2-1; tentative D call: TRBD2 (5 bases). V was clipped by 7 bases and J by 7 bases, with 17 bases between them. CDR1 is SGHAT and CDR2 is FQNNGV in the germline V gene. The CDR3 is made up of 14 amino acids. CDR3 amino acids: CASTPVGVINEQFF. The CDR3 nucleotides read TGTGCCAGCACCCCGGTGGGAGTGATTAATGAGCAGTTCTTC.